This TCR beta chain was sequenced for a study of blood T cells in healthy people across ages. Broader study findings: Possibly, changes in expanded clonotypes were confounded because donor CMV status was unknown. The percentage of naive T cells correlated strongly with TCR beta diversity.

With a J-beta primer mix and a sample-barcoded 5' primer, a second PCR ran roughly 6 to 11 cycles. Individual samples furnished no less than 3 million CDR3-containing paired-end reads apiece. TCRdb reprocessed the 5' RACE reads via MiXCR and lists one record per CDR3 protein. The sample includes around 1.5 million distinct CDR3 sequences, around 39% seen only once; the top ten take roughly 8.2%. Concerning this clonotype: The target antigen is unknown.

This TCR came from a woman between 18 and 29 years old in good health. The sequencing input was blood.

In DNA, the CDR3 is TGTGCCTGGAGTACCGGACAGGGCCGAGAGACCCAGTACTTC. It codes for CAWSTGQGRETQYF. This chain joins TRBV30 and TRBJ2-7; 8 bases match TRBD1. The J call may be faulty, since TRBJ2-5 better matches the DNA end. CDR1 is GTSNPN, CDR2 SVGIG, per germline (reference sequence). This CDR3 has 14 amino acids.